Described below is a single T cell receptor beta chain sequence and its context. This clone was recorded a few times. It has no known antigen specificity. Base quality data are lacking; no much larger clone is found one base away. The CDR3 regions of human TCRbeta chains were subjected to immunosequencing. On the authors' methods: TCRs in the repertoires were matched against a reference library of SARS-CoV-2-specific TCRs that had been generated with the MIRA antigen-specificity platform. Breadth was defined as the fraction of unique TCRs that were SARS-CoV-2-associated, and depth was defined as the fraction of total T cells that were SARS-CoV-2-associated. Using the MIRA data, each spike-specific TCR was assigned both to the spike region to which the TCR was reactive and to a CD4 or CD8 class. Log10-transformed breadth and depth values were compared by one-way ANOVA with Sidak's multiple comparisons tests. In its TCRdb copy, this immuneACCESS table keeps in-frame sequences only and misses some clones. Where compared with another copy, unresolved V genes explain less than half of these, and the others have no known cause. V and J calls and clone size are those listed in that table; D and trimming were worked out from the DNA. The sample profile shows tens of thousands of clones; 79% of them were found once. 20% of the sample is held by the ten biggest clonotypes.

This record comes from a study of T cell responses to AZD1222 COVID-19 vaccine listed by TCRdb under 2021. Study-wide context: A total of 233 trial participants underwent TCR sequencing, of whom 207 received two doses of AZD1222 and 26 received two doses of the MenACWY control vaccine. Trial participants were enrolled by age into 18-55, 56-69 and 70-plus year subgroups, with 148, 28 and 57 TCR-sequenced participants respectively. Broad study findings and their caveats: Epitopes outside the regions mutated in the B.1.351 and B.1.1.7 variants were reportedly recognized by nearly half of the unique spike-specific TCRs. The 56-69-year group was small, and its depth increase did not reach significance, likely because of low power. After two AZD1222 doses, spike-specific TCR breadth and depth were significantly higher than at day 0 and than in MenACWY recipients. No day 14 peak-response samples were available, so repertoires were characterized only after the peak T cell response. Participants were mostly white British and included more females than males, and it was suggested by the authors that clonal diversity may have been underestimated. Only five to seven AZD1222 recipients were SARS-CoV-2 seropositive at baseline, limiting conclusions about previously exposed vaccinees. The vaccine-associated CD4 TCRs covered the entire spike protein, and the dominant responses fell in regions 160-218 and 743-854.

This specimen's time point label, interpreted: baseline before first vaccination. This specimen's treatment or condition label, per the study, means: meningococcal conjugate vaccine given as trial control. Samples from vaccinated people were obtained from the UK trials COV001 and COV002, which included a single-blind randomized controlled phase 2/3 trial of AZD1222 (ChAdOx1 nCoV-19) in healthy adults. For TCRbeta chain sequencing, PBMC samples from trial participants were taken at day 0 and at day 28 after the second dose. V has 0 bases trimmed and J has 1 base trimmed; junction bases matching no gene number 0. As encoded in the germline V gene, CDR1 is MNHEY while CDR2 is SVGEGT. Spanning cysteine to phenylalanine, the CDR3 consists of 16 amino acids. Of all the DNA, just the CDR3 is kept, 48 bases in frame from base 1.

The material sequenced was peripheral blood, taken on day 0 of MenACWY control vaccination. The sequence joins TRBV6-2 or TRBV6-3 to TRBJ2-3, with 11 central nucleotides matching TRBD2. The receptor was isolated from an adult in good health. Here is the DNA: TGTGCCAGCAGTTACTCTAGCGGGGGGGGCACAGATACGCAGTATTTT. Translated, this gives CASSYSSGGGTDTQYF.